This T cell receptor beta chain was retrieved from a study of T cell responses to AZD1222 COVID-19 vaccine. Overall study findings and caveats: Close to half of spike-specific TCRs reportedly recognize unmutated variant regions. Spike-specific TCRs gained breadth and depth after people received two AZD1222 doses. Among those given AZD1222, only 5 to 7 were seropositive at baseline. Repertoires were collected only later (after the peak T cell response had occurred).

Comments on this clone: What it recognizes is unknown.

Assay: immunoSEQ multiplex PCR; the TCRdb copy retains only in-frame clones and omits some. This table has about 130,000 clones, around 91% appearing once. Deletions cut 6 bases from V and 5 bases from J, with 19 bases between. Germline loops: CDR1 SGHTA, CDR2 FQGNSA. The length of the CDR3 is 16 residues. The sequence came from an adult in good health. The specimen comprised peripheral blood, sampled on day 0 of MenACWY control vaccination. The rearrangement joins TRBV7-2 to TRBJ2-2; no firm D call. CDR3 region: CASSRKAVIDTGELFF. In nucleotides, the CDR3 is TGTGCCAGCAGTAGAAAGGCAGTGATTGATACCGGGGAGCTGTTTTTT. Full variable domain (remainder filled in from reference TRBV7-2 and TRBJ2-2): GAGVSQSPSNKVTEKGKDVELRCDPISGHTALYWYRQSLGQGLEFLIYFQGNSAPDKSGLPSDRFSAERTGGSVSTLTIQRTQQEDSAVYLCASSRKAVIDTGELFFGEGSRLTVL.